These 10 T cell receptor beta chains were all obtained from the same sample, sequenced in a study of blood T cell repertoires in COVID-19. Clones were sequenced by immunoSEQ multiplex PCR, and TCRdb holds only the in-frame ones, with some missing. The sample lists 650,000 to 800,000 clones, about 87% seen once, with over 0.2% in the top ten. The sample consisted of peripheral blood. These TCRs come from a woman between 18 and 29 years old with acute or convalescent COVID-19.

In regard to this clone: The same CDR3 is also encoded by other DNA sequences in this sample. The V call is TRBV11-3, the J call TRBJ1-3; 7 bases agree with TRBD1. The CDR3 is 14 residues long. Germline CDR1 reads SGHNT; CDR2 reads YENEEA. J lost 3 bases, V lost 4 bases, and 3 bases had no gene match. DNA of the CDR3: TGTGCCAGCAGCTCCCGGGACAGTGGAAACACCATATATTTT. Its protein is CASSSRDSGNTIYF. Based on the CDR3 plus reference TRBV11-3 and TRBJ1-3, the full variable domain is EAGVVQSPRYKIIEKKQPVAFWCNPISGHNTLYWYLQNLGQGPELLIRYENEEAVDDSQLPKDRFSAERLKGVDSTLKIQPAELGDSAVYLCASSSRDSGNTIYFGEGSWLTVV.

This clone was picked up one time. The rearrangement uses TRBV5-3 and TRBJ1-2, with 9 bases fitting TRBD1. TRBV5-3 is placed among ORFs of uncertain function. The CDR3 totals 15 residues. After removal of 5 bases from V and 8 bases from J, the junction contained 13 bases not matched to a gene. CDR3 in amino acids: CARSQPPGTGQGYTF. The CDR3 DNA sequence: TGTGCCAGAAGTCAGCCCCCCGGGACAGGGCAGGGCTACACCTTC.

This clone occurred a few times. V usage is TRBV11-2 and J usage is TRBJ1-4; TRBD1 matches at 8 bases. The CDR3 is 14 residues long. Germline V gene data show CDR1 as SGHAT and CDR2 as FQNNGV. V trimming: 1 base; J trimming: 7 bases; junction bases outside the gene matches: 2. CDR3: CASSLGTGLEKLFF. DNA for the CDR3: TGTGCCAGCAGCTTAGGGACAGGGCTTGAAAAACTGTTTTTT.

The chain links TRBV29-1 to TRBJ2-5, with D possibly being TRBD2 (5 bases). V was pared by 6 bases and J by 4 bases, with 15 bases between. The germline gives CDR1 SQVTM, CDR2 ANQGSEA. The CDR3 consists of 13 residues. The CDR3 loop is CSVRVAGVETQYF. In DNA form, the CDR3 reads TGCAGCGTCCGCGTGGCGGGCGTAGAGACCCAGTACTTC.

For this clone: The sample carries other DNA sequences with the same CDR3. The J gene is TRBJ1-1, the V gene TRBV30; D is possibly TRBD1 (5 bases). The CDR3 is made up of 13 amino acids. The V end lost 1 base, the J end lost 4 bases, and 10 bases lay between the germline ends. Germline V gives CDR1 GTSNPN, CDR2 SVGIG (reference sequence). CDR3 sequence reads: CAWSGQGGTEAFF. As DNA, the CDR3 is TGTGCCTGGAGTGGCCAGGGAGGCACTGAAGCTTTCTTT.

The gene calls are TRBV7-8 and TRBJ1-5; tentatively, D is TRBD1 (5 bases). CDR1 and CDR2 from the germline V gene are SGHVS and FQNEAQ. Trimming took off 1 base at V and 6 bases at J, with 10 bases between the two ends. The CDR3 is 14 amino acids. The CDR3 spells CASSLGRGAQPQHF. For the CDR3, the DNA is TGTGCCAGCAGCTTAGGGAGGGGTGCTCAGCCCCAGCATTTT.

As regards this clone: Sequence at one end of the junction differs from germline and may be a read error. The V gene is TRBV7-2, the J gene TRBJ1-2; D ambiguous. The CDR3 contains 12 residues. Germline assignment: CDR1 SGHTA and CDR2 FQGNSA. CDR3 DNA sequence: TGCCTTGTGTCAGAAAACCTCTATGGCTACACCTTC. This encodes CLVSENLYGYTF.

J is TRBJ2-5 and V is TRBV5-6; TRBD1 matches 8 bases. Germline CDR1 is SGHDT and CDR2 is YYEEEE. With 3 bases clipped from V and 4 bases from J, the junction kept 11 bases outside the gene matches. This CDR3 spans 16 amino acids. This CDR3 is CASSSGQGFYSETQYF. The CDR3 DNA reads TGTGCCAGCAGCTCAGGACAGGGTTTTTATTCAGAGACCCAGTACTTC.

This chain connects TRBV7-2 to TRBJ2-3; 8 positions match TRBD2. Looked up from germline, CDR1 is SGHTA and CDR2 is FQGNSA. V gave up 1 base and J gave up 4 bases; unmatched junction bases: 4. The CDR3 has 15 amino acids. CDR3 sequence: CASSLVASGSDTQYF. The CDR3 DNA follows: TGTGCCAGCAGCTTAGTAGCTAGCGGGTCAGATACGCAGTATTTT.

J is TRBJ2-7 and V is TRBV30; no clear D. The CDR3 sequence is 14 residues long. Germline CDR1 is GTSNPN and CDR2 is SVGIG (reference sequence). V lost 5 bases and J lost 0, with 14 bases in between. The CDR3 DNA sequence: TGTGCCTGGTGTCATACCCAGATCTCCTACGAGCAGTACTTC. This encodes CAWCHTQISYEQYF.